A selection of T cell receptor beta chains follows, all from one sample in a study of blood T cell repertoires in COVID-19. Method: immunoSEQ multiplex PCR; TCRdb's copy keeps in-frame clones and lacks some. The sample lists 250,000 to 300,000 clones; 75% to 90% were seen once. The sequenced material came from peripheral blood. The receptor set was obtained from a woman aged 40 to 50 with acute or convalescent COVID-19. The CDR3 runs from the conserved cysteine through the conserved F or W. The D gene is left open where the match is weak. Where a row states a size, it is once, few, many or the class of an expanded clone; other rows omit it.

clone_size j_call d_call v_call cdr3_aa cdr3_nt
- TRBJ1-1 - TRBV7-3 CASSLPEGLTEAFF TGTGCCAGCAGCTTACCTGAGGGTCTCACTGAAGCTTTCTTT
- TRBJ2-6 - TRBV2 CASSESADLASGANVLTF TGTGCCAGCAGTGAATCGGCAGACCTAGCCTCTGGGGCCAACGTCCTGACTTTC
once TRBJ1-3 TRBD1 TRBV6-5 CASRPTGQTGNTIYF TGTGCCAGCAGGCCGACAGGGCAAACTGGAAACACCATATATTTT
- TRBJ1-1 - TRBV5-5 CASSAGQMNTEAFF TGTGCCAGCAGCGCCGGACAGATGAACACTGAAGCTTTCTTT
- TRBJ2-3 - TRBV6-5 CASSYGQGPDTQYF TGTGCCAGCAGTTACGGCCAGGGGCCAGATACGCAGTATTTT
- TRBJ2-5 - TRBV30 CAWNLREGGQETQYF TGTGCCTGGAATTTGAGAGAGGGCGGGCAAGAGACCCAGTACTTC
- TRBJ1-5 - TRBV30 CAWSVEQGVNQPQHF TGTGCCTGGAGTGTTGAACAGGGCGTTAATCAGCCCCAGCATTTT
- TRBJ1-1 TRBD1 TRBV6-6 CASSSGQRNTEAFF TGTGCCAGCAGTTCGGGACAGCGGAACACTGAAGCTTTCTTT
- TRBJ2-2 TRBD1 TRBV10-2 CASSGPGQGNTGELFF TGCGCCAGCAGTGGTCCGGGACAGGGAAACACCGGGGAGCTGTTTTTT
once TRBJ1-1 - TRBV7-6 CASSSGQSNTEAFF TGTGCCAGCAGTTCAGGACAGTCAAACACTGAAGCTTTCTTT
once TRBJ1-4 - TRBV4-1 CASSQEGTGNEKLFF TGCGCCAGCAGCCAGGAGGGGACGGGGAATGAAAAACTGTTTTTT
- TRBJ1-6 - TRBV30 CAWSVSGSYNSPLHF TGTGCCTGGAGTGTGTCCGGGTCTTATAATTCACCCCTCCACTTT
- TRBJ1-4 - TRBV4-1 CASSQEGSFWEKLFF TGCGCCAGCAGCCAAGAGGGCAGTTTTTGGGAAAAACTGTTTTTT
- TRBJ1-6 TRBD1 TRBV4-1 CASSQVWGQGGRSYNSPLHF TGCGCCAGCAGCCAAGTTTGGGGACAGGGGGGTAGGTCCTATAATTCACCCCTCCACTTT
- TRBJ2-3 TRBD1 TRBV30 CAWEQGVRTDTQYF TGTGCCTGGGAACAGGGGGTTAGGACAGATACGCAGTATTTT
once TRBJ1-2 TRBD1 TRBV5-6 CASGWTGGDGYTF TGTGCCAGCGGTTGGACAGGGGGCGATGGCTACACCTTC
- TRBJ2-2 TRBD1 TRBV20-1 CSASKQGYTGELFF TGCAGTGCTAGTAAACAGGGGTACACCGGGGAGCTGTTTTTT
- TRBJ1-3 - TRBV2 CASSEARIGNTIYF TGTGCCAGCAGTGAAGCGCGAATTGGAAACACCATATATTTT
- TRBJ2-3 - TRBV5-1 CASSLFGQPIDTQYF TGCGCCAGCAGCTTGTTCGGACAGCCTATAGATACGCAGTATTTT
- TRBJ1-2 - TRBV6-1 CASSEVWGRVSSGYTF TGTGCCAGCAGTGAAGTTTGGGGCAGGGTTAGTTCTGGCTACACCTTC
- TRBJ1-5 - TRBV2 CASSPLPGPNQPQHF TGTGCCAGCAGCCCCCTCCCAGGGCCCAATCAGCCCCAGCATTTT
- TRBJ1-2 - TRBV7-8 CASSPGYGYTF TGTGCCAGCAGCCCGGGGTATGGCTACACCTTC
- TRBJ1-2 TRBD1 TRBV5-1 CASSSGGTGALGYTF TGCGCCAGCAGCTCGGGGGGGACAGGGGCCCTTGGCTACACCTTC
- TRBJ1-1 TRBD1 TRBV19 CASSRGTGNTEAFF TGTGCCAGTAGTCGCGGGACAGGGAACACTGAAGCTTTCTTT
- TRBJ1-1 - TRBV18 CASSPPSKGGTSEAFF TGTGCCAGCTCACCACCATCAAAAGGGGGTACAAGTGAAGCTTTCTTT
- TRBJ2-1 TRBD2 TRBV4-1 CASSPSGLAGYEQFF TGCGCCAGCAGCCCAAGCGGGCTAGCGGGGTATGAGCAGTTCTTC
- TRBJ2-5 TRBD2 TRBV5-1 CASRTLPAGGPGETQYF TGCGCCAGCAGGACACTGCCAGCGGGGGGGCCCGGAGAGACCCAGTACTTC
- TRBJ2-3 TRBD2 TRBV24-1 CATSDRGTSGTDTQYF TGTGCCACCAGTGACCGGGGGACTAGCGGTACAGATACGCAGTATTTT
few TRBJ1-5 TRBD1 TRBV19 CASSRDREGNQPQHF TGTGCCAGTAGCCGGGACAGGGAGGGCAATCAGCCCCAGCATTTT
- TRBJ2-5 TRBD2 TRBV3-1/TRBV3-2 CASSQIPVAGIQETQYF TGTGCCAGCAGCCAGATACCGGTAGCGGGGATCCAAGAGACCCAGTACTTC
- TRBJ1-2 - TRBV5-6 CASIFDMGLDYGYTF TGTGCCAGCATCTTCGACATGGGTCTTGACTATGGCTACACCTTC
- TRBJ1-2 TRBD1 TRBV27 CASSLQDRGHLYGYTF TGTGCCAGCAGTCTCCAAGACAGGGGGCATTTATATGGCTACACCTTC
- TRBJ2-5 TRBD1 TRBV5-1 CASSLGTGPQETQYF TGCGCCAGCAGCTTGGGGACAGGGCCACAAGAGACCCAGTACTTC
- TRBJ1-1 - TRBV7-8 CASSPPVNTEAFF TGTGCCAGCAGCCCCCCAGTCAACACTGAAGCTTTCTTT
- TRBJ1-1 - TRBV4-1 CASSHFRGGAEAFF TGCGCCAGCAGCCACTTCAGGGGAGGGGCTGAAGCTTTCTTT
- TRBJ1-2 - TRBV5-1 CASTRLPSDYGYTF TGCGCCAGCACCCGCCTTCCCTCGGACTATGGCTACACCTTC
- TRBJ2-2 - TRBV9 CASSVAGQNTGELFF TGTGCCAGCAGCGTAGCTGGACAGAACACCGGGGAGCTGTTTTTT
- TRBJ2-3 - TRBV28 CASSLTRGGTDTQYF TGTGCCAGCAGTTTAACCAGGGGAGGCACAGATACGCAGTATTTT
- TRBJ1-2 TRBD1 TRBV6-6 CASIQTGIQPRGYTF TGTGCCAGCATTCAGACAGGGATTCAACCCCGTGGCTACACCTTC
- TRBJ2-5 TRBD2 TRBV7-2 CASSLHTQSGLDETQYF TGTGCCAGCAGCTTACACACACAATCTGGACTAGATGAGACCCAGTACTTC
- TRBJ1-1 - TRBV19 CASTKDGRSLTEAFF TGTGCCAGCACTAAAGATGGGAGAAGCCTCACTGAAGCTTTCTTT
- TRBJ2-3 - TRBV25-1 CATAPSPDTQYF TGTGCCACCGCCCCTAGCCCAGATACGCAGTATTTT
- TRBJ2-5 - TRBV24-1 CATSDFRQGSGETQYF TGTGCCACCAGTGATTTTCGGCAGGGGTCGGGTGAGACCCAGTACTTC
- TRBJ1-5 - TRBV19 CASSPRGQARGNQPQHF TGTGCCAGTAGTCCTAGAGGGCAGGCCAGGGGTAATCAGCCCCAGCATTTT
- TRBJ2-2 TRBD2 TRBV7-8 CASSLGTSGNTGELFF TGTGCCAGCAGCCTAGGGACTAGCGGGAACACCGGGGAGCTGTTTTTT
- TRBJ1-2 TRBD1 TRBV6-6 CASSYSTGQGRGYTF TGTGCCAGCAGTTACTCGACGGGACAGGGACGTGGCTACACCTTC
- TRBJ1-4 - TRBV27 CASSLLGGGGEKLFF TGTGCCAGCAGTTTACTAGGGGGGGGTGGTGAAAAACTGTTTTTT
once TRBJ1-5 TRBD1 TRBV19 CASSITPWDRGGSNQPQHF TGTGCCAGTAGTATCACCCCTTGGGACAGGGGGGGAAGCAATCAGCCCCAGCATTTT
- TRBJ1-2 TRBD1 TRBV19 CASSASDRESKGYTF TGTGCCAGTAGCGCGAGCGACAGGGAATCTAAAGGCTACACCTTC
- TRBJ2-1 TRBD1 TRBV5-4 CASSRTGDNEQFF TGTGCCAGCAGCCGTACAGGGGATAATGAGCAGTTCTTC
- TRBJ1-6 - TRBV18 CASSPRGDNSPLHF TGTGCCAGCTCACCACGGGGGGATAATTCACCCCTCCACTTT
- TRBJ1-2 - TRBV5-1 CASKDPREPYGYTF TGCGCCAGCAAGGATCCCAGGGAACCCTATGGCTACACCTTC
- TRBJ2-3 TRBD2 TRBV7-9 CASSLGTAGDRTDTQYF TGTGCCAGCAGCTTAGGAACAGCGGGGGACCGCACAGATACGCAGTATTTT
- TRBJ1-4 - TRBV10-3 CAIGRAGELFF TGTGCCATCGGACGGGCGGGAGAACTGTTTTTT
- TRBJ1-1 TRBD1 TRBV18 CASSQDRATEAFF TGTGCCAGCTCGCAGGACAGGGCCACTGAAGCTTTCTTT